These T cell receptor beta chains were read from a single sample in a study of cytomegalovirus exposure and HLA in healthy donors. Libraries were prepared by immunoSEQ multiplex PCR; TCRdb keeps only in-frame clonotypes and omits some of them. Of 150,000 or so clones in the sample, around 80% were seen once. The material sequenced was PBMCs. The receptors come from a woman aged 40-49 years in good health and CMV-seropositive. CDR3s include the opening cysteine and the closing phenylalanine or tryptophan. The D gene is left open where the match is weak. Expanded clones get a size class; other rows say once, few or many, or leave the size out.

J gene,D gene,CDR3 length,V gene,clone size,CDR3 DNA,CDR3 protein
TRBJ2-2,TRBD2,15,TRBV7-3,once,TGTGCCAGCAGCTTAATCGGACTAGAGTCCGGGGAGCTGTTTTTT,CASSLIGLESGELFF
TRBJ1-2,TRBD1,14,TRBV5-1,-,TGCGCCAGCAGCTCTGCCGGGACAGTCTATGGCTACACCTTC,CASSSAGTVYGYTF
TRBJ2-7,-,13,TRBV28,-,TGTGCCAGCAGTACAAGATCGACCTACGAGCAGTACTTC,CASSTRSTYEQYF
TRBJ2-7,-,14,TRBV7-3,-,TGTGCCAGCAGCTGGACTCACAGCTCCTACGAGCAGTACTTC,CASSWTHSSYEQYF
TRBJ2-1,TRBD2,17,TRBV28,-,TGTGCCAGCAGCACCACGGGACTAGCGGGAGTTGGAAGTGAGCAGTTCTTC,CASSTTGLAGVGSEQFF
TRBJ2-7,-,16,TRBV5-6,-,TGTGCCAGCAGCATCCGCGGTGGCGGCGTCCCTACGATGGCGTACTTC,CASSIRGGGVPTMAYF
TRBJ1-6,-,14,TRBV2,once,TGTGCCAGCATAGCCTGGGACATTAATTCACCCCTCCACTTT,CASIAWDINSPLHF
TRBJ2-3,TRBD2,18,TRBV7-6,few,TGTGCCAGCAGCTTAGGTCTAGCGGGTCCCCCAAGCACAGATACGCAGTATTTT,CASSLGLAGPPSTDTQYF
TRBJ2-3,-,15,TRBV5-6,-,TGTGCCAGCAACCAAGTGGGGGCCAGCACAGATACGCAGTATTTT,CASNQVGASTDTQYF
TRBJ2-7,TRBD2,15,TRBV30,-,TGTGCCTGGCTGCCCCGGGGGGGGCTCCTCTACGAGCAGTACTTC,CAWLPRGGLLYEQYF
TRBJ2-1,TRBD2,14,TRBV29-1,-,TGCAGCGGCCGGACTAGCGGAGGCGGCGATGAGCAGTTCTTC,CSGRTSGGGDEQFF
TRBJ2-1,TRBD2,15,TRBV9,once,TGTGCCAGCAGCGCGGGACTAGCGGGAGTCTATGAGCAGTTCTTC,CASSAGLAGVYEQFF
TRBJ1-5,-,13,TRBV2,-,TGTGCCAGCAGTCTTGGACAGAATCAGCCCCAGCATTTT,CASSLGQNQPQHF
TRBJ2-7,TRBD2,13,TRBV5-6,-,TGTGCCAGCACCCGGACTAGCGGATACGAGCAGTACTTC,CASTRTSGYEQYF
TRBJ2-7,TRBD2,17,TRBV5-1,-,TGCGCCAGCAGCTTGGTTCCAGCGGGATTTGAATTCTACGAGCAGTACTTC,CASSLVPAGFEFYEQYF
TRBJ1-4,TRBD1,17,TRBV5-1,-,TGCGCCAGCAGCCCAGGACAGGGATCGTTACGACGGGAAAAACTGTTTTTT,CASSPGQGSLRREKLFF
TRBJ1-2,-,14,TRBV5-1,-,TGCGCCAGCAGCTTTGACGGCGGTAACTATGGCTACACCTTC,CASSFDGGNYGYTF
TRBJ1-5,-,15,TRBV10-3,-,TGTGCCATCGGGAGCGGGGGAAATAGCAATCAGCCCCAGCATTTT,CAIGSGGNSNQPQHF
TRBJ1-5,-,12,TRBV21-1,-,TGTGCCAGCAGCAAAGGTCAGGGATCCCAGCATTTT,CASSKGQGSQHF
TRBJ1-5,TRBD1,15,TRBV18,-,TGTGCCAGCTCAGCCGGGACAGGGTTTCACCAGCCCCAGCATTTT,CASSAGTGFHQPQHF
TRBJ1-3,-,13,TRBV16,-,TGTGCCAGCAGCCGCTACTCTGGAAACACCATATATTTT,CASSRYSGNTIYF
TRBJ2-1,TRBD2,15,TRBV6-1,-,TGTGCCAGCAGTGAACCGGGAGGGCCGAAAAATGAGCAGTTCTTC,CASSEPGGPKNEQFF
TRBJ2-7,TRBD1,14,TRBV27,-,TGTGCCAGCAGTATAAGACAGGGCTCCTACGAGCAGTACTTC,CASSIRQGSYEQYF
TRBJ2-1,TRBD2,17,TRBV7-3,-,TGTGCCAGCAGTTCGACTAGCGGGTGGAGCTCCTACAATGAGCAGTTCTTC,CASSSTSGWSSYNEQFF
TRBJ1-5,-,12,TRBV28,once,TGTGCCAGCAGTTTACTTCGTCAGCCCCAGCATTTT,CASSLLRQPQHF
TRBJ1-1,TRBD1,14,TRBV9,-,TGTGCCAGCAGCGAGGGACAGTCGAACACTGAAGCTTTCTTT,CASSEGQSNTEAFF
TRBJ2-1,-,19,TRBV5-1,-,TGCGCCAGCAGCAGCTTCGGTGACTTGTCGCCTAGCTCCTACAATGAGCAGTTCTTC,CASSSFGDLSPSSYNEQFF
TRBJ1-5,TRBD1,15,TRBV28,-,TGTGCCAGCAGCCGGGGACAGGGAAGCAATCAGCCCCAGCATTTT,CASSRGQGSNQPQHF
TRBJ2-7,TRBD2,16,TRBV7-9,once,TGTGCCAGCAGCAACATAGCGGGAGAGCCCTTCTACGAGCAGTACTTC,CASSNIAGEPFYEQYF
TRBJ2-7,-,16,TRBV4-1,-,TGCGCCAGCAGCCAAGATCGCGCGGGCCGTCCCTACGAGCAGTACTTC,CASSQDRAGRPYEQYF
TRBJ2-3,TRBD2,14,TRBV27,-,TGTGCCAGCAGTCTATCGTTTAGCGGGGGCGCAGGATATTTT,CASSLSFSGGAGYF
TRBJ2-5,TRBD1,14,TRBV7-9,-,TGTGCCAGCAGCTTGTTGGACAGGGGAGAGACCCAGTACTTC,CASSLLDRGETQYF
TRBJ1-1,TRBD1,15,TRBV7-9,-,TGTGCCAGCAGCTACCCGGGACAGGGGGCCCGAGACGCTTTCTTT,CASSYPGQGARDAFF
TRBJ2-7,-,13,TRBV7-2,-,TGTGCCAGCAGCTCTAAGACTAGTATTAGGCAGTACTTC,CASSSKTSIRQYF
TRBJ2-7,-,12,TRBV7-2,-,TGTGCCAGCAGCTTAGCCAACTACGAGCAGTACTTC,CASSLANYEQYF
TRBJ2-7,-,15,TRBV6-1,-,TGTGCCAGCAGTGAAGGTGGAGGGATCTCCTACGAGCAGTACTTC,CASSEGGGISYEQYF
TRBJ2-5,-,14,TRBV5-6,-,TGTGCCAGCAGCTTGGGGGCAGGGTCGGAGACCCAGTACTTC,CASSLGAGSETQYF
TRBJ2-1,-,14,TRBV9,-,TGTGCCAGCAGCGAGCACGGGTCGCTCAATGAGCAGTTCTTC,CASSEHGSLNEQFF
TRBJ1-1,-,14,TRBV19,-,TGTGCCAGTAGACTGTTAACGGGGGGCACTGAAGCTTTCTTT,CASRLLTGGTEAFF
TRBJ1-1,TRBD1,14,TRBV7-9,-,TGTGCCAGCAGCTTAACTGACAGGGGGGCGCAAGCTTTCTTT,CASSLTDRGAQAFF
TRBJ2-1,TRBD2,15,TRBV5-1,-,TGCGCCAGCAGCATAGGGACTAGCGGAGGGAATGAGCAGTTCTTC,CASSIGTSGGNEQFF
TRBJ2-1,-,11,TRBV30,-,TGTGCCTGGTCTCAGGGGGGTGAGCAGTTCTTC,CAWSQGGEQFF
TRBJ2-1,TRBD2,15,TRBV27,-,TGTGCCAGCAGTCTAACGGGACTAGCGGGGCCGGAGCAGTTCTTC,CASSLTGLAGPEQFF
TRBJ1-1,-,12,TRBV30,-,TGTGCCTGGAGTATAAGACAGCCTGAAGCTTTCTTT,CAWSIRQPEAFF
TRBJ2-2,TRBD2,18,TRBV11-3,-,TGTGCCAGCAGCTCCCGAGGGGGGCTTGGCGGGAGGGGAGGGGAGCTGTTTTTT,CASSSRGGLGGRGGELFF
TRBJ1-5,TRBD1,15,TRBV2,-,TGTGCCAGCATACCGGACAGGGGGTTTTTGCAGCCCCAGCATTTT,CASIPDRGFLQPQHF
TRBJ2-5,-,15,TRBV7-9,-,TGTGCCAGCAGCTTAAAGGGGGGGTACCAAGAGACCCAGTACTTC,CASSLKGGYQETQYF
TRBJ1-1,TRBD1,13,TRBV11-3,-,TGTGCCAGCAGCGCAGGGGGCGCGAATGAAGCTTTCTTT,CASSAGGANEAFF
TRBJ1-1,TRBD1,13,TRBV28,-,TGTGCCATTAACAGGGGAGTGGGCACTGAAGCTTTCTTT,CAINRGVGTEAFF
TRBJ2-1,-,11,TRBV9,-,TGTGCCAGCAGCGACCGCGGTGAGCAGTTCTTC,CASSDRGEQFF
TRBJ2-7,TRBD2,16,TRBV11-3,-,TGTGCCAGCAGCATTGAGAAGGAGCGGGAGGTTTTCGAGCAGTACTTC,CASSIEKEREVFEQYF
TRBJ2-1,TRBD2,16,TRBV5-5,-,TGTGCCAGCAGCCTGGCGGGACTAGCGGTAGACAATGAGCAGTTCTTC,CASSLAGLAVDNEQFF
TRBJ1-1,TRBD1,15,TRBV7-8,-,TGTGCCAGCAGCCCGCAGGCTGACAGGGCGACTGAAGCTTTCTTT,CASSPQADRATEAFF
TRBJ2-7,-,13,TRBV6-5,-,TGTGCCAGCAGTTACGACGGCCTCTCCGCAACAGACTTC,CASSYDGLSATDF
TRBJ2-7,-,14,TRBV5-1,-,TGCGCCAGCAGCTTCGAAGGGGGAGTCGGGGAGCAGTACTTC,CASSFEGGVGEQYF